Sequencing of this T cell receptor beta chain was carried out in a study of cytomegalovirus exposure and HLA in healthy donors. Study-wide background: HLA-typed donors contributed some 87 million unique TCRs, which were held in an early data release. Study-level points and caveats: DRB1 had the most TCR associations and HLA-C the fewest, a later analysis found, with rates varying by HLA locus.

Comment on this clone: Its target is not known.

PCR involved 60 Vbeta and 13 Jbeta primers. TCRdb keeps only in-frame clones here, not all; method: immunoSEQ multiplex PCR. The table lists tens of thousands of clones, more than 70% of them singletons. This TCR was recovered from a man between 40 and 49 years old in good health and CMV-seronegative. Sequencing was carried out using PBMCs.

In DNA, the CDR3 is TGCGCCAGCAGCTATTATGACAGCTCTGGGGCCAACGTCCTGACTTTC. Translating it yields CASSYYDSSGANVLTF. The J gene is TRBJ2-6, the V gene TRBV5-1; D possibly corresponds to TRBD1 (5 bases). This CDR3 has 16 residues. Trimming took off 3 bases at V and 0 bases at J, with 10 bases between the two ends. Germline V gene sequence: CDR1 SGHRS, CDR2 YFSETQ.